Reported below is one T cell receptor (beta chain). Antigen specificity is unknown. The PCR made use of 60 Vbeta and 13 Jbeta primers. How the authors handled the data: Later, some 79 million unique TCR beta chains were counted in an analysis, and roughly 10 million of them were shared. Clones were read by immunoSEQ multiplex PCR, and TCRdb kept only the in-frame ones, dropping some. Clone size and the V and J calls come from that table; the DNA yielded D and trimming. Of some 160,000 clones in the sample, approximately 83% were seen once. The CDR3 has 13 amino acids. Germline V gene lookup returns CDR1 GTSNPN and CDR2 SVGIG (reference sequence). Between the trimmed V and J ends, which lost 4 bases and 3 bases, there was a span of 13 bases. The data were taken from a study of cytomegalovirus exposure and HLA in healthy donors. Study-wide results and caveats: A later examination showed that TCR association rates differed by HLA locus, with DRB1 most and HLA-C fewest.

The TCR comes from a woman aged 18-35 years in good health and CMV-seronegative. The chain combines TRBV30 with TRBJ2-7, with D perhaps TRBD1 (5 bases). The sequenced sample was PBMCs. CDR3 residues: CAWIQVNSYEQYF. The CDR3, as DNA: TGTGCCTGGATACAGGTTAACAGCTACGAGCAGTACTTC.